These 14 T cell receptor beta chains were sequenced from one sample in a study of shared clonotypes between healthy human individuals. Assay: immunoSEQ multiplex PCR; the TCRdb copy retains only in-frame clones and omits some. The sample contains 650,000 to 800,000 clones, 92% of which appear only once. Naive CD8 cells comprised CD45RO-negative, CCR7-positively selected cells, excluding terminally differentiated effector memory CD45RA+ cells. Sequenced material: naive CD8+ T cells sorted from blood. These receptors were obtained from a man aged 25-40 years in good health.

The chain has TRBV9 and TRBJ2-2, with TRBD1 matching over 7 bases. The CDR3 has 12 residues. CDR1 and CDR2 (germline): SGDLS, YYNGEE. The V segment lost 4 bases and the J segment 8 bases; nucleotides outside the gene matches: 2. The CDR3 DNA follows: TGTGCCAGCAGCTCCAGGGGGGGGGAGCTGTTTTTT. Its protein product is CASSSRGGELFF.

The CDR3 is CASSKGVYSYEQYF. The DNA of the CDR3 is TGTGCCAGCAGCAAAGGTGTCTACTCCTACGAGCAGTACTTC. The chain combines TRBV21-1 with TRBJ2-7; the D call TRBD2 from the table was never checked on the DNA. TRBV21-1 is a pseudogene locus. The CDR3 sequence is 14 residues long.

This chain connects TRBV20-1 to TRBJ2-3; no clear D gene. Trimming removed 5 bases at V and 2 bases at J, with 5 bases between. The germline V gene encodes CDR1 DFQATT and CDR2 SNEGSKA (reference sequence). The CDR3 length is 11 residues. The CDR3 is CSAHPTDTQYF. The DNA for the CDR3 is TGCAGTGCTCACCCCACAGATACGCAGTATTTT.

The chain uses TRBV7-6 and TRBJ2-1, with TRBD2 identical over 11 bases. The germline gives CDR1 SGHVS, CDR2 FNYEAQ. This CDR3 comprises 19 residues. The junction had 15 bases not matched to a gene; V was cut back by 1 base and J by 7 bases. CDR3 sequence (DNA): TGTGCCAGCAGCTTAGGGGTGGGCTTAACTAGCGGGAGTGGGAATGAGCAGTTCTTC. Its protein product is CASSLGVGLTSGSGNEQFF.

The chain links TRBV9 to TRBJ2-7, with 8 bases fitting TRBD1. Germline V gene lookup returns CDR1 SGDLS and CDR2 YYNGEE. V dropped 3 bases and J dropped 2; count of bases not matched to a gene: 7. This CDR3 is 15 amino acids long. CDR3 bases: TGTGCCAGCAGCGGAGGACAGGGAATAACCTACGAGCAGTACTTC. This codes for CASSGGQGITYEQYF.

The chain joins TRBV2 to TRBJ2-1, with 7 bases lining up with TRBD1. Trimming cost V 2 bases and J 0 bases; bases outside gene matches: 7. This CDR3 has 17 residues. In germline, CDR1 is SNHLY, CDR2 FYNNEI. CDR3 amino acids: CASSEYGTASSYNEQFF. As DNA, the CDR3 is TGTGCCAGCAGTGAATACGGGACAGCTAGCTCCTACAATGAGCAGTTCTTC. Full variable domain (rest looked up from reference TRBV2 and TRBJ2-1): EPEVTQTPSHQVTQMGQEVILRCVPISNHLYFYWYRQILGQKVEFLVSFYNNEISEKSEIFDDQFSVERPDGSNFTLKIRSTKLEDSAMYFCASSEYGTASSYNEQFFGPGTRLTVL.

This sequence joins TRBV7-8 and TRBJ2-1; 12 positions match TRBD2. Germline CDR1 and CDR2: SGHVS and FQNEAQ. Unmatched junction bases numbered 7, after V lost 5 bases and J lost 5 bases. This CDR3 spans 16 amino acids. The chain's CDR3 is CASSATGLAGDNEQFF. The CDR3, as DNA: TGTGCCAGCAGCGCAACGGGACTAGCGGGTGACAATGAGCAGTTCTTC.

The chain links TRBV13 to TRBJ2-5; TRBD2 matches 15 bases. The CDR3 runs to 16 residues. J lost 2 bases, V lost 4 bases, and 2 bases had no gene match. Looked up from germline, CDR1 is PRHDT and CDR2 is FYEKMQ (reference sequence). The CDR3 nucleotides are TGTGCCAGCAGCTCTGGGACTAGCGGGAGGCAAGAGACCCAGTACTTC. It specifies CASSSGTSGRQETQYF.

The chain employs TRBV28 and TRBJ1-5; 9 bases agree with TRBD1. V was clipped by 0 bases and J by 2 bases; unmatched bases: 8. This CDR3 spans 18 amino acids. Germline CDR1 reads MDHEN; CDR2 reads SYDVKM. CDR3 sequence: CASSLWSTGGAGNQPQHF. The CDR3 coding sequence is TGTGCCAGCAGTTTATGGAGTACAGGGGGCGCGGGCAATCAGCCCCAGCATTTT.

The chain employs TRBV5-6 and TRBJ1-4, with D unclear. CDR3 size: 10 residues. V was pared by 7 bases and J by 7 bases, with 5 bases between. The germline CDR1 and CDR2 sequences are SGHDT and YYEEEE. The CDR3: CASSGEKLFF. CDR3 coding DNA: TGTGCCAGCTCCGGTGAAAAACTGTTTTTT.

The gene calls are TRBV28 and TRBJ2-7, with 7 nucleotides matching TRBD2. CDR1 is MDHEN, CDR2 SYDVKM, per germline. Unmatched junction bases numbered 7, after V lost 4 bases and J lost 4 bases. This CDR3 is built from 14 residues. The CDR3 region is CASSSLAFGYEQYF. CDR3 DNA sequence: TGTGCCAGCAGTTCACTAGCGTTCGGATACGAGCAGTACTTC. Full variable domain (rest looked up from reference TRBV28 and TRBJ2-7): DVKVTQSSRYLVKRTGEKVFLECVQDMDHENMFWYRQDPGLGLRLIYFSYDVKMKEKGDIPEGYSVSREKKERFSLILESASTNQTSMYLCASSSLAFGYEQYFGPGTRLTVT.

The V gene is TRBV29-1, the J gene TRBJ2-3; TRBD2 matches 14 bases. Germline values: CDR1 SQVTM, CDR2 ANQGSEA. V shed 2 bases and J 1 base; nucleotides not matched to a gene: 2. The CDR3 contains 16 residues. The chain's CDR3 is CSVERGLAGGTDTQYF. CDR3 DNA: TGCAGCGTTGAACGGGGACTAGCGGGAGGCACAGATACGCAGTATTTT.

The chain carries TRBV7-6 and TRBJ2-7, with TRBD1 as a possible D gene (7 bases). The CDR3 consists of 17 residues. Trimming took off 2 bases at V and 4 bases at J, with 21 bases between the two ends. Germline V gene data show CDR1 as SGHVS and CDR2 as FNYEAQ. The CDR3 sequence is CASSLNGGSGGYYEQYF. The DNA for the CDR3 is TGTGCCAGCAGCTTAAACGGCGGTTCAGGGGGGTATTACGAGCAGTACTTC. The variable domain in full, completed from reference TRBV7-6 and TRBJ2-7, reads GAGVSQSPRYKVTKRGQDVALRCDPISGHVSLYWYRQALGQGPEFLTYFNYEAQQDKSGLPNDRFSAERPEGSISTLTIQRTEQRDSAMYRCASSLNGGSGGYYEQYFGPGTRLTVT.

The chain employs TRBV5-1 and TRBJ2-2; D possibly corresponds to TRBD1 (6 bases). The germline V gene has CDR1 SGHRS and CDR2 YFSETQ. The CDR3 spans 16 residues. The ends were cut back, 4 bases at V and 2 bases at J, with 15 bases in the middle. This chain's CDR3 is CASSPRTVDNTGELFF. The CDR3, as DNA: TGCGCCAGCAGCCCGCGGACAGTCGATAACACCGGGGAGCTGTTTTTT.